This T cell receptor (beta chain) was obtained from a study of blood T cell repertoires in COVID-19 (dated by TCRdb to the early 2020s). Broadly, across the study: Samples covering the acute and convalescent phases of COVID-19 were provided by collaborators in the United States, Italy and Spain. The repertoires were released in a freely available public database meant as a resource for research on the immune response to SARS-CoV-2. Samples came from the ongoing ImmuneRACE study (first 160 participants) plus 1,254 subjects from 6 global collaborators. Where HLA class I and class II types were available, the types were taken from metadata supplied by the sample provider, not from assay-based typing. The prospective study material was composed of cDNA or gDNA derived from T cells, B-cell-depleted T cells, or PBMCs. Nearly every sample came with metadata listing a de-identified subject ID, COVID-19 status, age in years and sex. Subjects who had been exposed to COVID-19, were actively infected with it, or had recovered from it provided the deeply sampled blood TCRbeta repertoires that made up the dataset. General findings and caveats noted by the study authors: How much clinical and demographic metadata was included differed by source and by participant, and the metadata was provided uncurated.

Here V drops 0 bases and J drops 1 base, and the junction holds 2 bases not matched to any gene. From the cysteine through the phenylalanine, the CDR3 covers 16 amino acids. Solely the CDR3 DNA is kept, with 48 bases framed from the first base. CDR1 MNHEY and CDR2 SVGAGI were looked up in the germline V gene. Participants in the prospective study were aged about 18 to 95 years, lived in under 30 United States geographic areas, and enrolled through a virtual design. Cohort assignment in the prospective study relied on participant-reported clinical history from a screening survey and a study questionnaire. Recovered participants in ImmuneRACE Cohort 3 were defined as having two consecutive negative NP/OP PCR tests, clearance from a healthcare professional, or resolution of symptoms. In the prospective study, mobile phlebotomists collected whole blood, serum and a nasopharyngeal or oropharyngeal swab from each participant. Prospective study participants could optionally give additional blood draws and questionnaires over an approximately two-month period. Blood samples from the prospective study were shipped frozen or at room temperature prior to DNA extraction.

The immunoSEQ Assay, a bias-controlled multiplex PCR, was used to amplify TCRbeta CDR3 regions from genomic DNA. Per the original workflow: Nucleated cell counts per sample were estimated from amplification of reference gene primers within the assay. To quantify the absolute abundance of each unique TCRbeta CDR3 rearrangement, sequence reads were collapsed and filtered. Productive Simpson clonality was computed per sample as the square root of Simpson's diversity index over productive rearrangements. TCRdb's version of the immuneACCESS table is confined to in-frame rearrangements and falls short of the full clone set. An unresolved V gene accounts for under half of the shortfall where checked; the remainder is of unknown origin. V and J calls and clone size are copied from that table; D and trimming were computed from the DNA. The sample table lists hundreds of thousands of clones, around 91% of them with a count of one. In total, the top ten clones hold around 1.1% of the sample.

Remarks on this clone: The antigen it binds to is not known. No base qualities exist here, and no much larger clone lies one base off it.

Recombination joined TRBV6-5 with TRBJ2-2; 7 middle bases align to TRBD1. Material for sequencing was PBMCs or T cells enriched from blood (not recorded which). The receptor's source is a man between 25 and 39 years old who had recovered from COVID-19. This receptor carries the CDR3 CASSYSSGGNTGELFF. In nucleotide form, the sequence is TGTGCCAGCAGTTACTCGTCAGGGGGGAACACCGGGGAGCTGTTTTTT.